This TCR beta chain derives from a study of T cell repertoires in cytomegalovirus infection. This clonotype appeared many times. What it recognizes is unknown. J lost 4 bases, V lost 2 bases, and 3 bases had no gene match. CDR3 length equals 15 residues. Germline-derived CDR1 and CDR2 are SGHVS and FQNEAQ. MiXCR was run by TCRdb on the reads, yielding one entry per CDR3 protein. Here the sample spans more than 90,000 distinct CDR3 sequences, 10% being singletons. The sequence was collected from a human donor in good health (CMV status not recorded). Some clones in this sample may be carry-over from other donors' samples. Material for sequencing was PBMCs, sequenced either directly or after in vitro stimulation (not recorded which). The chain couples TRBV7-8 to TRBJ1-1; the match to TRBD1 covers 11 bases. The CDR3, as DNA: TGTGCCAGCAGCTTACCAGGGACAGGGGGCACTGAAGCTTTCTTT. As protein: CASSLPGTGGTEAFF. Supplemented by reference TRBV7-8 and TRBJ1-1, the full variable domain reads GAGVSQSPRYKVAKRGQDVALRCDPISGHVSLFWYQQALGQGPEFLTYFQNEAQLDKSGLPSDRFFAERPEGSVSTLKIQRTQQEDSAVYLCASSLPGTGGTEAFFGQGTRLTVV.